Listed below are T cell receptor beta chains from one sample, sequenced in a study of blood T cell repertoires in COVID-19. Profiled with immunoSEQ multiplex PCR; TCRdb holds only in-frame clones, not every one. The sample has 200,000 or so clones, approximately 88% seen once. Specimen: PBMCs or T cells enriched from blood (not recorded which). These receptors were taken from a woman between 18 and 30 years old who had recovered from COVID-19. Each CDR3 is given with its conserved first and last residue. D genes are given only for firm matches. Expanded clones are given a class, and other clones once, few, many or no size at all.

TRBJ1-5 | NA | TRBV28 | NA | CASSFDRENQPQHF | TGTGCCAGCAGTTTCGACCGGGAGAATCAGCCCCAGCATTTT
TRBJ1-4 | NA | TRBV29-1 | NA | CSVEGDRREKLFF | TGCAGCGTTGAGGGAGATCGACGCGAAAAACTGTTTTTT
TRBJ1-2 | NA | TRBV9 | NA | CASSVGGGVGYTF | TGTGCCAGCAGCGTAGGTGGGGGCGTTGGCTACACCTTC
TRBJ2-5 | NA | TRBV28 | NA | CASSFRDIQETQYF | TGTGCCAGCAGTTTCCGGGATATCCAAGAGACCCAGTACTTC
TRBJ1-2 | NA | TRBV9 | NA | CASSVAPGTDYGYTF | TGTGCCAGCAGCGTAGCCCCCGGGACTGACTATGGCTACACCTTC
TRBJ1-4 | few | TRBV18 | NA | CASSERQVGRNEKLFF | TGTGCCAGCTCAGAAAGACAGGTTGGAAGAAATGAAAAACTGTTTTTT
TRBJ2-7 | NA | TRBV5-8 | NA | CASSGLGSEQYF | TGTGCCAGCAGCGGCCTCGGGAGCGAGCAGTACTTC
TRBJ1-2 | NA | TRBV19 | NA | CASRPGSFYGYTF | TGTGCCAGTAGGCCGGGGTCCTTCTATGGCTACACCTTC
TRBJ2-2 | NA | TRBV9 | NA | CASSVGGSNTGELFF | TGTGCCAGCAGCGTAGGGGGCTCGAACACCGGGGAGCTGTTTTTT
TRBJ1-1 | NA | TRBV14 | TRBD1 | CASSQDWSGTDGIRGTEAFF | TGTGCCAGCAGCCAAGATTGGTCCGGGACAGACGGCATAAGGGGCACTGAAGCTTTCTTT
TRBJ1-5 | NA | TRBV6-5 | TRBD1 | CASKATGGWNQPQHF | TGTGCCAGCAAAGCGACAGGGGGTTGGAATCAGCCCCAGCATTTT
TRBJ1-1 | NA | TRBV28 | NA | CASSLYGGLIPEAFF | TGTGCCAGCAGTTTATATGGTGGCCTTATCCCTGAAGCTTTCTTT
TRBJ2-2 | NA | TRBV7-3 | NA | CASSFGGAGELFF | TGTGCCAGCAGCTTTGGAGGGGCCGGGGAGCTGTTTTTT
TRBJ2-7 | NA | TRBV19 | NA | CASSKITGMTYEQYF | TGTGCCAGTAGTAAGATTACAGGGATGACCTACGAGCAGTACTTC
TRBJ1-1 | once | TRBV29-1 | TRBD1 | CSTGPRQGNTEAFF | TGCAGCACGGGGCCGAGACAGGGGAACACTGAAGCTTTCTTT
TRBJ1-1 | NA | TRBV28 | TRBD1 | CATGTDYTEAFF | TGTGCCACCGGGACAGACTACACTGAAGCTTTCTTT
TRBJ2-1 | NA | TRBV5-1 | TRBD1 | CASSNRTGVQGRQFF | TGCGCCAGCAGTAACAGGACAGGGGTCCAGGGCAGGCAGTTCTTC
TRBJ2-7 | NA | TRBV2 | NA | CASSGLLASRNF | TGTGCCAGCAGTGGACTGCTAGCGTCAAGGAACTTC
TRBJ2-3 | NA | TRBV28 | TRBD1 | CASRWGQGMDF | TGTGCCAGCCGGTGGGGACAGGGCATGGATTTT
TRBJ2-5 | NA | TRBV7-9 | TRBD1 | CASSGRTGVETQYF | TGTGCCAGCAGCGGCAGGACAGGGGTTGAGACCCAGTACTTC
TRBJ1-6 | NA | TRBV24-1 | TRBD1 | CATRGTGADSPLHF | TGTGCCACCAGGGGGACAGGGGCAGATTCACCCCTCCACTTT
TRBJ2-3 | NA | TRBV2 | NA | CASSEWGGRSDTQYF | TGTGCCAGCAGTGAATGGGGGGGCAGGTCAGATACGCAGTATTTT
TRBJ2-1 | NA | TRBV9 | TRBD2 | CASSPPGRGSHNEQFF | TGTGCCAGCAGCCCCCCCGGGAGGGGTAGCCACAATGAGCAGTTCTTC
TRBJ1-2 | NA | TRBV5-1 | NA | CASSLVMGQAEGYTF | TGCGCCAGCAGCTTGGTGATGGGGCAGGCAGAGGGCTACACCTTC